The TCR beta chain under discussion was sequenced for a study of CXCR3-negative and CXCR3-positive naive CD8 T cells. The overall study: Per library, roughly 1.6 +/- 0.3 million reads; about 135 million TRB reads overall. Broader study findings: CXCR3 levels fell partly with cryopreservation; most assays relied on fresh PBMCs.

This CDR3 spans 19 amino acids. The germline V gene has CDR1 MDHEN and CDR2 SYDVKM. The authors prepared UMI-labeled TRB cDNA libraries by 5' RACE. TCRdb reprocessed the 5' RACE reads and keeps a single row for each CDR3 protein, giving no DNA. The sample spans tens of thousands of distinct CDR3 sequences; the ten largest clones claim approximately 15%. With respect to this clonotype: Its antigen is unknown.

V is TRBV28 and J is TRBJ2-5; TCRdb's D gene call, TRBD2, goes unchecked for lack of DNA. The source material was memory CD8+ T cells from blood. The TCR comes from a human donor in good health. Some clones in this sample may be carry-over from other donors' samples. The CDR3 region is CASSSSPGTSGIPQETQYF.